Listed below are T cell receptor beta chains from one sample, sequenced in a study of human T cells and chemical hapten exposure. TCRdb fed the RACE reads into MiXCR, producing one record per CDR3 protein. Here the sample spans approximately 80,000 distinct CDR3 sequences, 14% being singletons. The specimen was whole blood, collected in connection with sensitization to the hapten diphenylcyclopropenone (DPC). The receptors shown here come from a woman between 45 and 60 years old with alopecia areata. Some clones in this sample may be carry-over from other donors' samples. Both conserved end residues are trimmed from each CDR3. Clone size is stated in some rows and not others, as once, few, many or a class when expanded.

size | V | CDR3
- | TRBV5-1 | ASSLPGTSGRAFRETQY
- | TRBV4-1 | ASSQGDFWTDQPQH
- | TRBV18 | ASSPLEEKTQY
- | TRBV6-2/TRBV6-3 | ASSYLYGYT
- | TRBV7-2 | ASSLEGTGANVLT
many | TRBV29-1 | SVPAGGGLNEQF
- | TRBV12-3/TRBV12-4 | ASSLWRRDYEQY
few | TRBV28 | ASIGLAGADTQY
- | TRBV30 | AYKWGAAPVEQY
- | TRBV20-1 | SARNGQSRAGELF
few | TRBV6-5 | ASSYGSTKNTGELF
many | TRBV27 | ASSVSLPGGTDTQY
few | TRBV20-1 | SADEAGQGGQAF
few | TRBV3-1 | ASSQEPQGYNEQF
few | TRBV10-3 | AISESLFRVSGNTIY
- | TRBV24-1 | ATSSVTGELF